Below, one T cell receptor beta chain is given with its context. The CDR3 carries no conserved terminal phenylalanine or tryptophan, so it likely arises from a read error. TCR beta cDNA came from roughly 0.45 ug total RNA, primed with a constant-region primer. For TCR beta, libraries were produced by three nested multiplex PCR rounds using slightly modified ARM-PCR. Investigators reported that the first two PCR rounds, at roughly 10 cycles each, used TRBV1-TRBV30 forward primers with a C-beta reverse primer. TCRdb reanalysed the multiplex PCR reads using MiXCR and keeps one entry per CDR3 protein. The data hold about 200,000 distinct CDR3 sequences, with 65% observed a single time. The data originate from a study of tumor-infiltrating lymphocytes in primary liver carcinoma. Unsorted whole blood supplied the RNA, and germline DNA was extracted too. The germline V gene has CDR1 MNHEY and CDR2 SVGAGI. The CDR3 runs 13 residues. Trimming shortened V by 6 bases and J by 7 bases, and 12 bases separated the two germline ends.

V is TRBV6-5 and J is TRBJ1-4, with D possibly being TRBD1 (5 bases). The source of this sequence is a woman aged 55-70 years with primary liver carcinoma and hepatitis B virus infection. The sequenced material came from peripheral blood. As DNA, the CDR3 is TGTGCCAGCAGGGGGCAGGGTGGTGAAAAACTGTTTTAT. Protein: CASRGQGGEKLFY.